This entry concerns a single TCR beta chain. The data were obtained in a study of blood T cell repertoires in COVID-19. Overall study context: Samples taken during acute and convalescent COVID-19 were collected in the United States, Italy and Spain.

The germline V gene has CDR1 MNHEY and CDR2 SVGAGI. The CDR3 covers 13 residues. V was trimmed by 6 bases and J by 7 bases, leaving 10 bases between them. The authors' processing: Counts of nucleated cells, estimated from reference gene primer amplification, were obtained. Sequencing was performed with immunoSEQ multiplex PCR; in TCRdb, only in-frame clones are kept and a portion is missing. V, J and clone size are taken as reported in that table, and D and trimming were inferred from the DNA itself. This sample has 110,000 to 150,000 clones, with 85% found just once. The material sequenced was peripheral blood. The sequence was collected from a man aged 50 or older with acute or convalescent COVID-19. V usage is TRBV6-5 and J usage is TRBJ1-6, with unresolved D. CDR3 region: CASSGERNSPLHF. CDR3 DNA sequence: TGTGCCAGCAGCGGGGAGAGAAATTCACCCCTCCACTTT.